Below are 27 T cell receptor beta chains sequenced from a single sample in a study of control samples from healthy donors and cancer patients. TCRdb's copy holds only in-frame clones and misses some; the assay was immunoSEQ multiplex PCR. The sample holds about 120,000 clones, roughly nine tenths seen once. The sample consisted of blood. Every receptor here comes from a man aged 45-65 years in good health.

This clone was found a few times. V gene TRBV18 combines with J gene TRBJ1-1, with D hard to call. The germline gives CDR1 KGHSH, CDR2 LQKENI. The CDR3 totals 13 residues. Trimming cost V 4 bases and J 1 base, with 7 bases left between them. DNA for the CDR3: TGTGCCAGCTCACGGTCCGAGAACACTGAAGCTTTCTTT. Amino acids: CASSRSENTEAFF.

This clone was counted only a few times. The V gene is TRBV14, the J gene TRBJ1-1; 7 bases are shared with TRBD1. V lost 0 bases and J lost 0; bases outside the gene matches: 10. The CDR3 totals 18 residues. Germline-derived CDR1 and CDR2 are SGHDN and FVKESK. In DNA, the CDR3 is TGTGCCAGCAGCCAAGAAGGGGGCGGGGGAAGGGTGAACACTGAAGCTTTCTTT. This encodes CASSQEGGGGRVNTEAFF. The full variable domain, rest sourced from reference TRBV14 and TRBJ1-1, is EAGVTQFPSHSVIEKGQTVTLRCDPISGHDNLYWYRRVMGKEIKFLLHFVKESKQDESGMPNNRFLAERTGGTYSTLKVQPAELEDSGVYFCASSQEGGGGRVNTEAFFGQGTRLTVV.

The chain uses TRBV5-8 and TRBJ2-3; D is ambiguous. The V and J ends lost 0 bases and 5 bases respectively, with 7 bases between them. The germline V gene encodes CDR1 SGHTS and CDR2 YDEGEE. CDR3 length: 13 residues. The CDR3 spells CASSLGWGDTQYF. In DNA, the CDR3 is TGTGCCAGCAGCTTGGGCTGGGGAGATACGCAGTATTTT.

The V and J genes are TRBV5-1 and TRBJ1-2; no clear D. This CDR3 contains 12 residues. Germline-derived CDR1 and CDR2 are SGHRS and YFSETQ. Trimming removed 0 bases from V and 7 bases from J, with 7 bases in between. The CDR3 DNA reads as TGCGCCAGCAGCTTGGAGTCGGGTGGCTACACCTTC. It is translated as CASSLESGGYTF.

CDR3 protein: CASSSVQFSYEQYF. CDR3 nucleotides: TGTGCCAGCAGCTCAGTTCAGTTTTCCTACGAGCAGTACTTC. V and J are TRBV7-2 and TRBJ2-7, with D unresolved. The V end lost 4 bases, the J end lost 1 base, and 11 bases lay between the germline ends. There are 14 residues in the CDR3. The V gene's germline CDR1 is SGHTA and CDR2 FQGNSA.

The chain joins TRBV27 to TRBJ2-3, with a weak D call TRBD2 (6 bases). The CDR3 runs 14 residues. Germline V gives CDR1 MNHEY, CDR2 SMNVEV (reference sequence). With 2 bases removed from V and 4 bases from J, the gap between germline ends came to 10 bases. The DNA for the CDR3 is TGTGCCAGCAGTTTAGGGCGGGGAGCAGATACGCAGTATTTT. This translates into CASSLGRGADTQYF.

The CDR3 DNA is TGTGCCAGCAGCGCGAAGGACGGCTACGAGCAGTACTTC. Amino acid sequence: CASSAKDGYEQYF. This chain links TRBV5-6 with TRBJ2-7; D not resolved. Germline-derived CDR1 and CDR2 are SGHDT and YYEEEE. Trimming pared 4 bases from V and 3 bases from J, leaving 11 bases between. The CDR3 runs 13 residues. The full variable domain, its missing parts supplied by reference TRBV5-6 and TRBJ2-7, is DAGVTQSPTHLIKTRGQQVTLRCSPKSGHDTVSWYQQALGQGPQFIFQYYEEEERQRGNFPDRFSGHQFPNYSSELNVNALLLGDSALYLCASSAKDGYEQYFGPGTRLTVT.

The chain is built from TRBV11-2 and TRBJ1-6, with a possible D match to TRBD1 (6 bases). The V gene's germline CDR1 is SGHAT and CDR2 FQNNGV. The germline V and J ends were trimmed by 4 bases and 7 bases, with 14 bases remaining between them. This CDR3 spans 15 amino acids. CDR3 sequence: CASSSLGGANSPLHF. For the CDR3, the DNA is TGTGCCAGCAGCTCCCTAGGGGGGGCAAATTCACCCCTCCACTTT.

V is TRBV5-5 and J is TRBJ2-7, with D perhaps assigned TRBD1 or TRBD2 (6 bases each). Germline assignment: CDR1 SGHKS and CDR2 YYEKEE (reference sequence). V shed 7 bases and J shed 3 bases, with 14 bases lying between them. CDR3 length: 13 amino acids. Here the CDR3 reads CASLRGADYEQYF. In DNA form, the CDR3 reads TGTGCCAGCTTGAGGGGGGCGGACTACGAGCAGTACTTC.

V and J are TRBV5-1 and TRBJ2-7; D might be TRBD1 or TRBD2, each matching 5 bases. V was clipped by 1 base and J by 0 bases, with 11 bases between them. Per the germline V gene, CDR1 is SGHRS and CDR2 is YFSETQ. The CDR3 loop spans 15 amino acids. The CDR3 region has the DNA TGCGCCAGCAGCTTGAAGCTGGGACCCTCCTACGAGCAGTACTTC. This encodes CASSLKLGPSYEQYF.

This rearrangement joins TRBV10-2 to TRBJ2-7; D is ambiguous. The CDR3 has 11 residues. Looked up from germline, CDR1 is WSHSY and CDR2 is SAAADI. V was trimmed by 6 bases and J by 5 bases, leaving 8 bases between them. The CDR3 nucleotides read TGCGCCAGCAGCTACATCGACGAGCAGTACTTC. Its translation is CASSYIDEQYF.

The rearrangement joins TRBV10-1 to TRBJ2-7; D uncertain. Germline CDR1 is WNHNN and CDR2 is SYGVQD (reference sequence). Trimming stripped 0 bases from V and 2 bases from J, with 11 bases between. The CDR3 length is 15 residues. The DNA for the CDR3 is TGCGCCAGCAGTGAGTCCGGGCTTGGGACCTACGAGCAGTACTTC. Translated, it gives CASSESGLGTYEQYF.

The table lists this clone with a few counts. The chain carries TRBV30 and TRBJ1-1; tentative D call: TRBD1 (5 bases). The germline gives CDR1 GTSNPN, CDR2 SVGIG (reference sequence). V was clipped by 2 bases and J by 1 base, with 11 bases between them. The CDR3 length is 14 residues. CDR3 coding DNA: TGTGCCTGGAGTTTCAGGGACCGGAACACTGAAGCTTTCTTT. This sequence encodes CAWSFRDRNTEAFF.

The rearrangement uses TRBV7-7 and TRBJ2-6, with D tentatively TRBD1 or TRBD2 (5 bases each). This CDR3 region has 15 residues. V lost 4 bases and J lost 2, with 9 bases in between. In germline, CDR1 is SSHAT, CDR2 FNYEAQ (reference sequence). The CDR3 sequence: CASSSRDAGANVLTF. CDR3 sequence (DNA): TGTGCCAGCAGCTCCCGGGACGCTGGGGCCAACGTCCTGACTTTC.

The CDR3 reads CAISPGGQETQYF. For the CDR3, the DNA is TGTGCCATCAGCCCAGGGGGACAAGAGACCCAGTACTTC. The gene calls are TRBV10-3 and TRBJ2-5, with TRBD1 matching over 7 bases. V was pared by 6 bases and J by 2 bases, with 3 bases of the junction left unmatched. This CDR3 spans 13 amino acids. Germline lookup yields CDR1 ENHRY and CDR2 SYGVKD.

The chain recombines TRBV5-4 with TRBJ2-6; maybe TRBD1 (5 bases). CDR1 is SGHNT, CDR2 YYREEE, per germline (reference sequence). V lost 1 base to trimming and J lost 1 base, with 12 bases between them. The CDR3 loop spans 17 amino acids. In nucleotides, the CDR3 is TGTGCCAGCAGCTTGCAGGGATTGAGGTCTGGGGCCAACGTCCTGACTTTC. Residues: CASSLQGLRSGANVLTF.

This chain joins TRBV27 and TRBJ1-2; possibly TRBD1 for D (5 bases). This CDR3 comprises 14 residues. Trimming cost V 6 bases and J 4 bases, with 15 bases left between them. Germline-derived CDR1 and CDR2 are MNHEY and SMNVEV (reference sequence). Here the CDR3 DNA reads TGTGCCAGCAGCCCCCCCGACAGCCTCTATGGCTACACCTTC. Translation gives CASSPPDSLYGYTF.

This clone was seen just once. V usage is TRBV20-1 and J usage is TRBJ2-5; D is undetermined. There are 13 residues in the CDR3. Germline loops: CDR1 DFQATT, CDR2 SNEGSKA (reference sequence). Trimming took 3 bases from V and 4 from J, leaving 12 bases between them. The CDR3 coding sequence is TGCAGTGCTAGTGCCGTGGTGGTAGAGACCCAGTACTTC. Translating it yields CSASAVVVETQYF.

The rearrangement joins TRBV9 to TRBJ2-7; D ambiguous. Trimming shortened V by 6 bases and J by 7 bases, and 17 bases separated the two germline ends. Germline lookup yields CDR1 SGDLS and CDR2 YYNGEE. The CDR3 covers 13 residues. CDR3 region: CASTTSPGREQYF. DNA for the CDR3: TGTGCCAGCACCACATCCCCGGGTAGAGAGCAGTACTTC.

Only one count was recorded for this clone. The genes are TRBV18 and TRBJ2-7; TRBD1 matches at 10 bases. The germline CDR1 and CDR2 sequences are KGHSH and LQKENI. CDR3 length equals 14 residues. Losses at the gene ends were 3 bases for V and 4 bases for J; bases not matched to a gene: 3. CDR3 nucleotide sequence: TGTGCCAGCTCACCGGGGGACAGGGGTTACGAGCAGTACTTC. It is translated as CASSPGDRGYEQYF.

The chain recombines TRBV18 with TRBJ1-6, with TRBD1 identical over 8 bases. Germline V gene data show CDR1 as KGHSH and CDR2 as LQKENI. The CDR3 loop spans 15 amino acids. After removal of 1 base from V and 6 bases from J, the junction contained 2 bases not matched to a gene. CDR3 nucleotide sequence: TGTGCCAGCTCACCACTAGGACAGGGTAATTCACCCCTCCACTTT. Its translation: CASSPLGQGNSPLHF.

The chain recombines TRBV19 with TRBJ2-3; perhaps D is TRBD1 or TRBD2 (5 bases each). The CDR3 runs to 16 residues. CDR1 is LNHDA, CDR2 SQIVND, per germline (reference sequence). The germline V and J ends were trimmed by 1 base and 4 bases, with 15 bases remaining between them. The chain's CDR3 is CASSIGRQGLSDTQYF. The CDR3 DNA is TGTGCCAGTAGTATAGGGAGGCAGGGTCTTTCAGATACGCAGTATTTT.

The J gene is TRBJ1-5, the V gene TRBV6-6; D may be TRBD1 (6 bases). V shed 6 bases and J shed 9 bases, with 18 bases lying between them. This CDR3 contains 14 residues. Germline values: CDR1 MNHNY, CDR2 SVGAGI (reference sequence). The CDR3, as DNA: TGTGCCAGCAGCCTAGGGGGGAAAGGGAGGCCCCAGCATTTT. Its protein product is CASSLGGKGRPQHF.

This rearrangement joins TRBV5-1 to TRBJ2-3; 8 nucleotides line up with TRBD2. This CDR3 is built from 15 residues. Germline values: CDR1 SGHRS, CDR2 YFSETQ. V was pared by 1 base and J by 2 bases, with 3 bases of the junction left unmatched. CDR3 coding DNA: TGCGCCAGCAGCTTGATGCGGGGGGTCACAGATACGCAGTATTTT. Translating it yields CASSLMRGVTDTQYF.

This chain links TRBV4-3 with TRBJ1-3; no clear D gene. V shed 4 bases and J shed 0 bases, with 25 bases lying between them. CDR3 size: 20 residues. CDR1 LGHNA and CDR2 YSLEER come from the germline V gene. CDR3 amino acids: CASSPDLGARVGPSGNTIYF. The CDR3 DNA reads TGCGCCAGCAGCCCCGACCTAGGAGCGAGGGTTGGGCCCTCTGGAAACACCATATATTTT.

This rearrangement joins TRBV5-1 to TRBJ1-6; D may be TRBD1 (5 bases). The germline CDR1 and CDR2 sequences are SGHRS and YFSETQ. V lost 1 base and J 1 base, leaving 12 bases between the germline ends. The CDR3 extends over 17 amino acids. CDR3 nucleotides: TGCGCCAGCAGCTTGTCGCAGGGTGGATCCTATAATTCACCCCTCCACTTT. It translates to CASSLSQGGSYNSPLHF.

The V and J genes are TRBV27 and TRBJ1-5; D gene unclear. V was cut by 5 bases and J by 3 bases, with 8 bases left in between. Germline CDR1 is MNHEY and CDR2 is SMNVEV (reference sequence). The CDR3 consists of 13 residues. The CDR3 spells CASSRGYNQPQHF. The CDR3 coding sequence is TGTGCCAGCAGTAGAGGGTACAATCAGCCCCAGCATTTT.